The 7 T cell receptor beta chains given below trace back to one sample, sequenced in a study of blood T cell repertoires in COVID-19. This table comes from immunoSEQ multiplex PCR, and its TCRdb copy is limited to in-frame clones, with some not included. The sample contains about 110,000 clones, about 70% of which appear only once. Specimen: peripheral blood. The receptors stem from a woman aged 55 to 70 with acute or convalescent COVID-19.

The chain recombines TRBV7-9 with TRBJ1-1, with 9 bases fitting TRBD1. The V and J ends lost 2 bases and 8 bases, in that order; junction bases with no gene match: 12. Germline CDR1 reads SEHNR; CDR2 reads FQNEAQ (reference sequence). CDR3 length equals 16 residues. The CDR3 DNA is TGTGCCAGCAGCTTACAATCCGGGACAGGGAACAGCGAAGCTTTCTTT. Translated, it gives CASSLQSGTGNSEAFF.

The rearrangement joins TRBV9 to TRBJ2-1; TRBD2 agrees at 9 bases. The CDR3 has 18 amino acids. Germline assignment: CDR1 SGDLS and CDR2 YYNGEE. Losses at the gene ends were 0 bases for V and 6 bases for J; bases not matched to a gene: 13. CDR3 coding DNA: TGTGCCAGCAGCGTAGCTCTGGGCGGGGGGGCCTCCATCAATGAGCAGTTCTTC. Translation: CASSVALGGGASINEQFF.

The chain is built from TRBV7-9 and TRBJ2-2; D uncertain. With 0 bases removed from V and 3 bases from J, the gap between germline ends came to 5 bases. Germline CDR1 SEHNR, CDR2 FQNEAQ (reference sequence). The CDR3 contains 14 residues. The CDR3 loop reads CASSLATDTGELFF. Here the CDR3 DNA reads TGTGCCAGCAGCTTAGCCACAGACACCGGGGAGCTGTTTTTT.

The V gene is TRBV2, the J gene TRBJ1-5; 9 nucleotides align to TRBD1. CDR1 and CDR2 from the germline V gene are SNHLY and FYNNEI. V trimming: 5 bases; J trimming: 6 bases; junction bases outside the gene matches: 8. This CDR3 contains 15 residues. The CDR3 nucleotides are TGTGCCAGCAGTAAGGACAGGGGAGGCTCTCAGCCCCAGCATTTT. It is translated as CASSKDRGGSQPQHF.

The genes are TRBV6-2 or TRBV6-3 and TRBJ2-7, with a weak D call TRBD1 (6 bases). This CDR3 region has 13 residues. Trimming left V 5 bases short and J 5 bases short, with 13 bases between. Germline V CDR1 and CDR2: MNHEY, SVGEGT. The CDR3 sequence: CASSLQGSHEQYF. The CDR3 bases are TGTGCCAGCAGTCTACAGGGTTCCCACGAGCAGTACTTC.

This clone was seen many times. The CDR3 nucleotides read TGTGCCTGGAGTGTAGGGACAGGGGGGTCCTACGAGCAGTACTTC. Protein: CAWSVGTGGSYEQYF. The gene calls are TRBV30 and TRBJ2-7; 11 bases are a match to TRBD1. The V segment lost 0 bases and the J segment 1 base; nucleotides outside the gene matches: 2. This CDR3 is built from 15 residues. The germline gives CDR1 GTSNPN, CDR2 SVGIG (reference sequence). Full variable domain (missing parts from reference TRBV30 and TRBJ2-7): SQTIHQWPATLVQPVGSPLSLECTVEGTSNPNLYWYRQAAGRGLQLLFYSVGIGQISSEVPQNLSASRPQDRQFILSSKKLLLSDSGFYLCAWSVGTGGSYEQYFGPGTRLTVT.

The chain is built from TRBV7-9 and TRBJ1-2, with D possibly matching TRBD1 (6 bases). The germline CDR1 and CDR2 sequences are SEHNR and FQNEAQ (reference sequence). V lost 5 bases and J lost 2, with 12 bases in between. The length of the CDR3 is 14 residues. The CDR3 region has the DNA TGTGCCAGCAGCCGTACTACAGGGAACTATGGCTACACCTTC. Encoded protein: CASSRTTGNYGYTF.